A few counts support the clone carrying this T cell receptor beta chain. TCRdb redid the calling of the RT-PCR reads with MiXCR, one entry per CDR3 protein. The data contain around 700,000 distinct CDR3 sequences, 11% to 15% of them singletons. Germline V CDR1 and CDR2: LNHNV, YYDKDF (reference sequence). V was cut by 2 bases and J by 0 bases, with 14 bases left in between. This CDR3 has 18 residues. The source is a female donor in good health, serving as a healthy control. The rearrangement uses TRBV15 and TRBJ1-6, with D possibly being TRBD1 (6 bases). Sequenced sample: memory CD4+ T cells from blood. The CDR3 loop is CATSRRLGGSSYNSPLHF. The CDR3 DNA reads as TGTGCCACCAGCAGACGTTTAGGGGGGAGCTCCTATAATTCACCCCTCCACTTT.